The entry that follows covers one TCR beta chain sequence. Its antigen is currently unknown. The CDR3 is made up of 15 amino acids. The ends lost 1 base at V and 1 base at J; junction bases unmatched: 4. Germline values: CDR1 SGHRS, CDR2 YFSETQ. Data came from immunoSEQ multiplex PCR; TCRdb stores just in-frame clones and leaves some out. Altogether fewer than 30,000 clones are present, less than 95% being singletons, with the ten largest covering 1.1%. These data belong to a study of T cells in localized non-small cell lung cancer. Whole-study results and caveats: As only one tumor region underwent sequencing, heterogeneity remains possible.

Sequencing was performed on peripheral blood, taken before any cancer treatment. The chain has TRBV5-1 and TRBJ1-1; 7 bases are a match to TRBD1. The origin of this receptor is a woman aged 35 to 75 with stage I lung adenocarcinoma. DNA for the CDR3: TGCGCCAGCAGCTTGACAGGGGTCACGAACACTGAAGCTTTCTTT. Its protein product is CASSLTGVTNTEAFF.